The 19 T cell receptor beta chains below were found in one sample sequenced in a study of blood T cell repertoires in COVID-19. Assay used: immunoSEQ multiplex PCR; TCRdb lists only in-frame clones, some missing. The sample shows 200,000 to 300,000 clones, 75% to 90% of them seen only once. The sequenced material came from peripheral blood. These receptors originate from a woman between 40 and 55 years old who had recovered from COVID-19.

The chain carries TRBV2 and TRBJ1-1; 8 bases are shared with TRBD1. Germline V gene lookup returns CDR1 SNHLY and CDR2 FYNNEI. V gave up 5 bases and J gave up 4 bases; unmatched junction bases: 3. This CDR3 region has 13 residues. Written as DNA, the CDR3 is TGTGCCAGCAGTACGACAGGGGTCACTGAAGCTTTCTTT. Its protein product is CASSTTGVTEAFF.

The V call is TRBV6-4, the J call TRBJ1-2; D uncertain. This CDR3 comprises 13 residues. The ends were cut back, 6 bases at V and 2 bases at J, with 10 bases in the middle. The germline gives CDR1 MRHNA, CDR2 SNTAGT. The chain's CDR3 is CASRPDENYGYTF. The CDR3 DNA follows: TGTGCCAGCAGGCCCGATGAGAACTATGGCTACACCTTC.

This sequence joins TRBV5-1 and TRBJ1-1; the D is unclear. Trimming left V 2 bases short and J 5 bases short, with 7 bases between. From germline, CDR1 is SGHRS and CDR2 YFSETQ. The CDR3 covers 12 residues. CDR3 DNA sequence: TGCGCCAGCAGCTTTGGCGGAACTGAAGCTTTCTTT. This encodes CASSFGGTEAFF.

The chain uses TRBV7-2 and TRBJ2-2; maybe TRBD2 (5 bases). The CDR3 loop spans 15 amino acids. Between the trimmed V and J ends, which lost 4 bases and 0 bases, there was a span of 9 bases. The V gene's germline CDR1 is SGHTA and CDR2 FQGNSA. The CDR3 nucleotides read TGTGCCAGCAGCTGGCTCGGGGCGAACACCGGGGAGCTGTTTTTT. This translates into CASSWLGANTGELFF.

The chain carries TRBV9 and TRBJ2-6; unclear D gene. CDR3 size: 17 residues. The V end was cut by 2 bases, the J end by 4 bases, with 16 bases between. Looked up from germline, CDR1 is SGDLS and CDR2 is YYNGEE. CDR3 coding DNA: TGTGCCAGCAGCGTTCAGCCGTCCGGGTACGGGGCCAACGTCCTGACTTTC. This encodes CASSVQPSGYGANVLTF.

The chain couples TRBV2 to TRBJ2-2; TRBD2 matches at 8 bases. V was clipped by 11 bases and J by 3 bases; unmatched bases: 8. CDR1 is SNHLY, CDR2 FYNNEI, per germline. This CDR3 is 14 amino acids long. CDR3 DNA sequence: TGTGCCGGTAGCGGGGATCGACACACCGGGGAGCTGTTTTTT. Translation: CAGSGDRHTGELFF.

In this sample, this clone turned up once. This chain connects TRBV4-1 to TRBJ2-3; 7 bases line up with TRBD2. There are 13 residues in the CDR3. J lost 9 bases, V lost 4 bases, and 7 bases had no gene match. Germline V gene sequence: CDR1 MGHRA, CDR2 YSYEKL. CDR3 DNA sequence: TGCGCCAGCAGCCGACTAGCACTCGAGACGCAGTATTTT. Translated, it gives CASSRLALETQYF.

The chain carries TRBV20-1 and TRBJ1-5; 8 bases are shared with TRBD1. This CDR3 is built from 13 residues. Germline V CDR1 and CDR2: DFQATT, SNEGSKA (reference sequence). V lost 6 bases to trimming and J lost 6 bases; unmatched junction nucleotides: 7. The CDR3 region is CSASGQGSQPQHF. CDR3 in DNA: TGCAGTGCGAGTGGACAGGGCAGTCAGCCCCAGCATTTT.

The rearrangement uses TRBV6-5 and TRBJ2-7, with 11 bases lining up with TRBD2. V lost 8 bases to trimming and J lost 2 bases; unmatched junction nucleotides: 8. This CDR3 is 15 amino acids long. Germline CDR1 is MNHEY and CDR2 is SVGAGI. DNA for the CDR3: TGTGCCAGCGGCACTAGCGGGGGCCCTACCTACGAGCAGTACTTC. Encoded protein: CASGTSGGPTYEQYF.

The chain joins TRBV7-8 to TRBJ2-2; possible D gene TRBD1, 5 bases. CDR1 SGHVS and CDR2 FQNEAQ come from the germline V gene. V was cut by 5 bases and J by 4 bases, with 17 bases left in between. The CDR3 consists of 16 residues. The CDR3 loop reads CASSPRARLGTGELFF. CDR3 sequence (DNA): TGTGCCAGCAGCCCCAGGGCGAGGTTGGGCACCGGGGAGCTGTTTTTT.

The chain links TRBV12-5 to TRBJ1-2; the D is unclear. Trimming cost V 2 bases and J 5 bases, with 6 bases left between them. CDR3 length equals 12 residues. Per germline, CDR1 LGHNT and CDR2 FRNRAP. The CDR3 sequence: CASGLSLYGYTF. The CDR3 nucleotides are TGTGCTAGTGGTTTGTCCCTTTATGGCTACACCTTC.

This clone was recorded a few times. This sample includes further DNA sequences coding for the same CDR3. The rearrangement links TRBV19 to TRBJ1-5, with 9 nucleotides matching TRBD1. The germline V gene encodes CDR1 LNHDA and CDR2 SQIVND (reference sequence). Unmatched junction bases numbered 2, after V lost 5 bases and J lost 3 bases. The CDR3 contains 14 residues. The CDR3 nucleotides are TGTGCCAGTAGTTACAGGGGGCCCAATCAGCCCCAGCATTTT. Its protein is CASSYRGPNQPQHF.

This chain connects TRBV3-1 (or the pseudogene TRBV3-2) to TRBJ1-1; D is possibly TRBD1 (5 bases). Looked up from germline, CDR1 is LGHDT and CDR2 is YNNKEL (reference sequence). Trimming cost V 4 bases and J 8 bases, with 17 bases left between them. There are 14 residues in the CDR3. CDR3 DNA: TGTGCCAGCAGCCTGGCACATGGAGGGGACGAAGCTTTCTTT. Its protein product is CASSLAHGGDEAFF.

This sequence joins TRBV2 and TRBJ1-2; TRBD1 is a possible D gene (6 bases). V was shortened by 0 bases and J by 4 bases, with 18 bases between the two germline ends. CDR1 and CDR2 from the germline V gene are SNHLY and FYNNEI. CDR3 length: 17 residues. The CDR3 here is CASSEALPGVDVYGYTF. In nucleotides, the CDR3 is TGTGCCAGCAGTGAAGCGCTTCCAGGGGTAGATGTCTATGGCTACACCTTC.

The J gene is TRBJ1-5, the V gene TRBV27; TRBD1 is a possible D gene (6 bases). V lost 6 bases and J lost 7, with 16 bases in between. CDR1 and CDR2 (germline): MNHEY, SMNVEV (reference sequence). The CDR3 runs 14 residues. The CDR3, as DNA: TGTGCCAGCAGGGGGTGGGGGGGCGGCCAGCCCCAGCATTTT. The encoded protein is CASRGWGGGQPQHF.

The rearrangement uses TRBV30 and TRBJ1-1, with 7 bases identical to TRBD1. Germline CDR1 reads GTSNPN; CDR2 reads SVGIG (reference sequence). This CDR3 region has 13 residues. V was clipped by 4 bases and J by 10 bases; unmatched bases: 12. CDR3 DNA sequence: TGTGCCTGGATCCTCTCCCTCAGGGGGGTAGCTTTCTTT. Protein sequence: CAWILSLRGVAFF.

The rearrangement links TRBV11-2 to TRBJ1-2; possible D gene TRBD1, 5 bases. There are 14 residues in the CDR3. CDR1 SGHAT and CDR2 FQNNGV come from the germline V gene. V was cut by 1 base and J by 4 bases, with 10 bases left in between. In DNA, the CDR3 is TGTGCCAGCAGCTTAGCACAGGCCACCTATGGCTACACCTTC. Translation: CASSLAQATYGYTF.

This chain connects TRBV2 to TRBJ2-3; D is ambiguous. Germline assignment: CDR1 SNHLY and CDR2 FYNNEI. Trimming stripped 6 bases from V and 1 base from J, with 11 bases between. This CDR3 region has 14 residues. The CDR3: CASRLRPGTDTQYF. The CDR3 DNA reads TGTGCCAGCAGGTTGCGGCCCGGCACAGATACGCAGTATTTT.

The V call is TRBV6-6, the J call TRBJ1-3; D is uncertain. CDR1 is MNHNY, CDR2 SVGAGI, per germline (reference sequence). The V and J ends lost 2 bases and 3 bases respectively, with 5 bases between them. The CDR3 is 13 amino acids. The CDR3 loop is CASSYAGGNTIYF. CDR3 coding DNA: TGTGCCAGCAGTTACGCCGGTGGAAACACCATATATTTT.